A single sample gave rise to the 9 T cell receptor beta chains below, sequenced in a study of early T cells in non-severe SARS-CoV-2 infection. One entry per CDR3 protein, called by TCRdb with MiXCR from the 5' RACE reads. The repertoire holds roughly 100,000 distinct CDR3 sequences, with approximately 14% as singletons. Sequencing input: whole blood. The receptor set was obtained from an adult who was a healthcare worker with PCR-confirmed SARS-CoV-2 infection or an uninfected control (not recorded which).

This chain joins TRBV12-3 or TRBV12-4 and TRBJ1-3; no firm D call. This CDR3 spans 12 amino acids. The ends were cut back, 6 bases at V and 3 bases at J, with 6 bases in the middle. CDR3 bases: TGTGCCAGCAGGGTTATTGGAAACACCATATATTTT. This codes for CASRVIGNTIYF.

The chain recombines TRBV6-5 with TRBJ1-1; D gene uncertain. The CDR3 totals 14 residues. Trimming cost V 6 bases and J 4 bases, with 15 bases left between them. Germline V gene sequence: CDR1 MNHEY, CDR2 SVGAGI. The CDR3 nucleotides read TGTGCCAGCAGACTTTATTTGGAGGGCACTGAAGCTTTCTTT. Translation: CASRLYLEGTEAFF.

This clonotype was counted many times. The gene calls are TRBV6-5 and TRBJ2-5; TRBD1 aligns across 10 bases. The V gene's germline CDR1 is MNHEY and CDR2 SVGAGI. This CDR3 has 16 amino acids. The V and J ends lost 0 bases and 5 bases, in that order; junction bases with no gene match: 6. In DNA form, the CDR3 reads TGTGCCAGCAGTTACTCGCAGGGACAGGGGACCGAGACCCAGTACTTC. The encoded protein is CASSYSQGQGTETQYF.

This clonotype is medium-sized. The chain couples TRBV13 to TRBJ1-1; TRBD1 matches at 7 bases. This CDR3 comprises 14 residues. Germline loops: CDR1 PRHDT, CDR2 FYEKMQ (reference sequence). The ends lost 0 bases at V and 11 bases at J; junction bases unmatched: 9. CDR3 amino acids: CASSLGVGQGVAFF. The CDR3 DNA sequence: TGTGCCAGCAGCTTAGGGGTTGGCCAGGGGGTGGCTTTCTTT.

The rearrangement joins TRBV7-3 to TRBJ2-5; 7 nucleotides line up with TRBD1. Germline V lookup: CDR1 SGHTA, CDR2 FQGTGA. Trimming removed 5 bases from V and 5 bases from J; junction bases left unmatched: 11. This CDR3 is 15 amino acids long. CDR3 bases: TGTGCCAGCAGCCCGGGGCAGGGGGTACGGGAGACCCAGTACTTC. This translates into CASSPGQGVRETQYF.

In its sample, this clonotype was seen many times. The V and J genes are TRBV6-1 and TRBJ1-6; 9 bases are shared with TRBD1. J gave up 5 bases and V 4 bases, and 6 bases lay outside the gene matches. CDR3 length: 16 residues. From germline, CDR1 is MNHNS and CDR2 SASEGT. CDR3 bases: TGTGCCAGCAGTGCATTACAGGGGGCGAATAATTCACCCCTCCACTTT. Translating gives CASSALQGANNSPLHF.

This clonotype was detected only once. The chain combines TRBV28 with TRBJ2-6; no clear D gene. V was clipped by 2 bases and J by 1 base, with 6 bases between them. Germline V gene lookup returns CDR1 MDHEN and CDR2 SYDVKM. The CDR3 loop spans 15 amino acids. The CDR3 DNA reads TGTGCCAGCAGTTTAAGTGGATCTGGGGCCAACGTCCTGACTTTC. This gives the protein CASSLSGSGANVLTF.

This clonotype turned up a few times. This chain joins TRBV7-9 and TRBJ1-5; the D is unclear. This CDR3 is built from 13 residues. CDR1 and CDR2 (germline): SEHNR, FQNEAQ (reference sequence). Between the trimmed V and J ends, which lost 6 bases and 7 bases, there was a span of 13 bases. For the CDR3, the DNA is TGTGCCAGCAGTAAGTTGGCAACGCAGCCCCAGCATTTT. It specifies CASSKLATQPQHF.

This clonotype was seen repeatedly, ten times or more. The chain is built from TRBV5-1 and TRBJ1-2, with D perhaps matching TRBD1 (6 bases). Germline assignment: CDR1 SGHRS and CDR2 YFSETQ. This CDR3 contains 13 residues. The V end was cut by 6 bases, the J end by 4 bases, with 13 bases between. CDR3 in DNA: TGCGCCAGCACTAACGAGGGGGTCTATGGCTACACCTTC. Amino acids: CASTNEGVYGYTF.